These 20 T cell receptor beta chains were sequenced from one sample in a study of shared clonotypes between healthy human individuals. Data came from immunoSEQ multiplex PCR; TCRdb stores just in-frame clones and leaves some out. The sample contains some 100,000 clones, 68% of which appear only once. The sequencing sample was made of memory CD8+ T cells sorted from blood. Subset here: CD45RO+ cells pooled with CCR7-negative TemRA cells. These receptors were obtained from a woman aged 25 to 39 in good health.

The rearrangement links TRBV11-2 to TRBJ1-5; D uncertain. Looked up from germline, CDR1 is SGHAT and CDR2 is FQNNGV. The V and J ends lost 0 bases and 0 bases respectively, with 0 bases between them. The CDR3 extends over 13 amino acids. For the CDR3, the DNA is TGTGCCAGCAGCTTAGATAGCAATCAGCCCCAGCATTTT. It is translated as CASSLDSNQPQHF.

The chain couples TRBV18 to TRBJ1-2; D is unclear. V lost 3 bases, J lost 3 bases, and 8 bases lay in between. CDR1 KGHSH and CDR2 LQKENI come from the germline V gene. The CDR3 has 13 amino acids. The chain's CDR3 is CASSPDADYGYTF. CDR3 coding DNA: TGTGCCAGCTCACCCGATGCAGACTATGGCTACACCTTC.

The CDR3 protein is CASSQSSGSSGNTIYF. The CDR3 bases are TGTGCCAGCAGCCAATCCTCAGGCTCCTCTGGAAACACCATATATTTT. V and J are TRBV4-2 and TRBJ1-3, with D hard to call. V lost 2 bases to trimming and J lost 0 bases, with 11 bases between them. Germline V CDR1 and CDR2: LGHNA, YNFKEQ. The CDR3 is made up of 16 amino acids.

V and J are TRBV4-2 and TRBJ1-2; weak D call: TRBD1 (5 bases). Trimming stripped 1 base from V and 4 bases from J, with 10 bases between. Germline V gives CDR1 LGHNA, CDR2 YNFKEQ. The CDR3 length is 14 residues. This chain's CDR3 is CASSQGGAGYGYTF. The DNA for the CDR3 is TGTGCCAGCAGCCAAGGGGGCGCCGGCTATGGCTACACCTTC.

On this clone itself: The same CDR3 arises from other DNA sequences in this sample as well. The CDR3 reads CASSLRPGTEAFF. For the CDR3, the DNA is TGTGCCAGCAGTTTAAGGCCCGGCACTGAAGCTTTCTTT. The gene calls are TRBV27 and TRBJ1-1; D not resolved. Trimming took off 2 bases at V and 4 bases at J, with 8 bases between the two ends. This CDR3 is built from 13 residues. Germline CDR1 and CDR2: MNHEY and SMNVEV (reference sequence).

The chain joins TRBV2 to TRBJ2-1; TRBD1 aligns across 7 bases. Germline trimming cut 11 bases from V and 2 bases from J; bases unmatched to any gene: 15. This CDR3 spans 16 amino acids. CDR1 is SNHLY, CDR2 FYNNEI, per germline. The CDR3 is CASGRSGTAPYNEQFF. The CDR3 bases are TGTGCCTCGGGGAGATCGGGGACAGCTCCCTACAATGAGCAGTTCTTC. The variable domain in full, with the rest retrieved from reference TRBV2 and TRBJ2-1, is EPEVTQTPSHQVTQMGQEVILRCVPISNHLYFYWYRQILGQKVEFLVSFYNNEISEKSEIFDDQFSVERPDGSNFTLKIRSTKLEDSAMYFCASGRSGTAPYNEQFFGPGTRLTVL.

This chain connects TRBV5-6 to TRBJ2-7; TRBD1 matches at 10 bases. This CDR3 region has 15 residues. Germline CDR1 SGHDT, CDR2 YYEEEE. With 4 bases clipped from V and 4 bases from J, the junction kept 8 bases outside the gene matches. Written as DNA, the CDR3 is TGTGCCAGCAGCGACCGGACAGGGGGAGAGTACGAGCAGTACTTC. Protein sequence: CASSDRTGGEYEQYF.

This clone has a handful of counts. The gene calls are TRBV10-1 and TRBJ2-3, with D possibly matching TRBD1 (6 bases). Between the trimmed V and J ends, which lost 5 bases and 3 bases, there was a span of 15 bases. The CDR3 runs 15 residues. CDR1 is WNHNN and CDR2 is SYGVQD in the germline V gene (reference sequence). In nucleotides, the CDR3 is TGCGCCAGCAGTAAGGACAGCCGGCTAACAGATACGCAGTATTTT. Its protein is CASSKDSRLTDTQYF.

This chain joins TRBV6-5 and TRBJ1-2; D is possibly TRBD1 (6 bases). Trimming stripped 4 bases from V and 7 bases from J, with 22 bases between. CDR3 length equals 16 residues. Germline CDR1 and CDR2: MNHEY and SVGAGI. The CDR3: CASSSTTGSSYFGYTF. DNA for the CDR3: TGTGCCAGCAGTTCCACCACAGGGAGCTCGTATTTTGGCTACACCTTC.

Only a few counts were recorded for this clone. The same CDR3 also results from other DNA sequences found in this sample. The V and J genes are TRBV27 and TRBJ2-7; perhaps TRBD2 as D (7 bases). Trimming shortened V by 2 bases and J by 1 base, and 9 bases separated the two germline ends. Looked up from germline, CDR1 is MNHEY and CDR2 is SMNVEV (reference sequence). CDR3 length: 14 amino acids. The CDR3 DNA is TGTGCCAGCAGTTTAGCGGGGGCGTCCTACGAGCAGTACTTC. Translation: CASSLAGASYEQYF.

This chain connects TRBV5-1 to TRBJ1-2, with D maybe TRBD1 (6 bases). CDR1 is SGHRS, CDR2 YFSETQ, per germline. Between the trimmed V and J ends, which lost 5 bases and 1 base, there was a span of 12 bases. This CDR3 comprises 14 residues. CDR3 sequence: CASSPGVFNYGYTF. The DNA for the CDR3 is TGCGCCAGCAGTCCAGGGGTCTTTAACTATGGCTACACCTTC.

The V gene is TRBV28, the J gene TRBJ2-7; the match to TRBD1 covers 8 bases. Germline CDR1 is MDHEN and CDR2 is SYDVKM. The CDR3 spans 14 residues. With 5 bases clipped from V and 0 bases from J, the junction kept 3 bases outside the gene matches. The CDR3 here is CASSPQGGSYEQYF. CDR3 nucleotide sequence: TGTGCCAGCAGTCCACAGGGGGGCTCCTACGAGCAGTACTTC. Combining the CDR3 with reference TRBV28 and TRBJ2-7 gives the whole variable domain DVKVTQSSRYLVKRTGEKVFLECVQDMDHENMFWYRQDPGLGLRLIYFSYDVKMKEKGDIPEGYSVSREKKERFSLILESASTNQTSMYLCASSPQGGSYEQYFGPGTRLTVT.

The chain has TRBV27 and TRBJ2-1; 9 bases align to TRBD2. CDR3 size: 12 residues. The V gene end was trimmed by 8 bases and the J gene end by 14 bases; junction bases not matched to a gene: 10. Germline V gene sequence: CDR1 MNHEY, CDR2 SMNVEV (reference sequence). The CDR3 sequence: CASSPSRTSEFF. CDR3 bases: TGTGCCAGCTCTCCTTCGAGGACTAGCGAGTTCTTC.

This clone showed up just once. The chain employs TRBV20-1 and TRBJ1-1; possibly TRBD1 for D (5 bases). This CDR3 has 11 residues. V was shortened by 7 bases and J by 6 bases, with 12 bases between the two germline ends. Germline-derived CDR1 and CDR2 are DFQATT and SNEGSKA (reference sequence). CDR3 in DNA: TGCAGTGTAAGAGGGGATCCTGAAGCTTTCTTT. This encodes CSVRGDPEAFF.

This clone has only one observation. The chain combines TRBV5-5 with TRBJ1-2; D gene unclear. Looked up from germline, CDR1 is SGHKS and CDR2 is YYEKEE (reference sequence). This CDR3 has 13 residues. The ends were cut back, 4 bases at V and 6 bases at J, with 13 bases in the middle. Written as DNA, the CDR3 is TGTGCCAGCAGCACCGATCCCGGCCATGGCTACACCTTC. Translating it yields CASSTDPGHGYTF.

Only a few counts were recorded for this clone. Other DNA variants within this sample encode the same CDR3. The chain carries TRBV7-2 and TRBJ1-2; D is possibly TRBD1 (5 bases). Trimming left V 1 base short and J 3 bases short, with 18 bases between. This CDR3 is built from 17 residues. Germline assignment: CDR1 SGHTA and CDR2 FQGNSA. CDR3 DNA: TGTGCCAGCAGCTTAGTGTCGGCAGGGACTAAAGACTATGGCTACACCTTC. Encoded protein: CASSLVSAGTKDYGYTF.

The chain recombines TRBV10-1 with TRBJ2-1; TRBD1 agrees at 10 bases. This CDR3 has 13 residues. V was clipped by 10 bases and J by 7 bases; unmatched bases: 7. Germline V lookup: CDR1 WNHNN, CDR2 SYGVQD (reference sequence). The CDR3 coding sequence is TGCGCCACCCAGAGGGACAGGGGAAATGAGCAGTTCTTC. Its protein product is CATQRDRGNEQFF.

The chain recombines TRBV27 with TRBJ2-1; tentative D call: TRBD1 (6 bases). V was trimmed by 5 bases and J by 1 base, leaving 15 bases between them. Germline CDR1 reads MNHEY; CDR2 reads SMNVEV (reference sequence). CDR3 length equals 16 residues. DNA for the CDR3: TGTGCCAGCAGTACCCCGAAACAGGGATCCTACAATGAGCAGTTCTTC. It translates to CASSTPKQGSYNEQFF.

The chain combines TRBV9 with TRBJ2-6; 8 bases are a match to TRBD1. CDR3 length: 17 residues. Per the germline V gene, CDR1 is SGDLS and CDR2 is YYNGEE. V was pared by 8 bases and J by 0 bases, with 10 bases of the junction left unmatched. The CDR3 DNA sequence: TGTGCCAGTAAGGACAGGGCTCAGTTCTCTGGGGCCAACGTCCTGACTTTC. It translates to CASKDRAQFSGANVLTF.

Many counts were recorded for this clone. The chain carries TRBV25-1 and TRBJ2-7; D remains unclear. Germline CDR1 and CDR2: MGHDK and SYGVNS. CDR3 length equals 14 residues. V was pared by 1 base and J by 2 bases, with 9 bases between. CDR3 coding DNA: TGTGCCAGCAGTGAATCTGGCCAGACCTACGAGCAGTACTTC. Translation gives CASSESGQTYEQYF.